The next 10 T cell receptor beta chains were all read from a single sample in a study of CD8 T cells in Susac syndrome. The authors reverse transcribed roughly 0.5 to 1 ug RNA with random hexamers. TCRdb fed the immunoSEQ multiplex PCR reads into MiXCR, producing one record per CDR3 protein. The sample carries 110,000 to 150,000 distinct CDR3 sequences, over 85% recorded once. Sequencing input: CD8+ T cells from PBMCs. These receptors originate from a human donor in good health.

This clonotype appeared a single time. V gene TRBV4-3 combines with J gene TRBJ2-2; weak D call: TRBD1 (5 bases). The V end was cut by 2 bases, the J end by 6 bases, with 7 bases between. CDR3 length equals 13 residues. Germline CDR1 is LGHNA and CDR2 is YSLEER. The CDR3 loop reads CASSQKGPGELFF. CDR3 bases: TGCGCCAGCAGCCAAAAGGGGCCCGGGGAGCTGTTTTTT.

This clonotype was counted only a few times. This chain connects TRBV27 to TRBJ2-7, with 7 bases identical to TRBD2. Per germline, CDR1 MNHEY and CDR2 SMNVEV (reference sequence). The CDR3 length is 12 residues. J was trimmed by 7 bases and V by 3 bases; bases with no gene match: 3. CDR3: CASSLVGGEQYF. Written as DNA, the CDR3 is TGTGCCAGCAGTTTGGTGGGAGGGGAGCAGTACTTC.

In this sample, this clonotype turned up a few times. The chain uses TRBV6-2 or TRBV6-3 and TRBJ1-5; D call uncertain. This CDR3 spans 18 amino acids. Germline loops: CDR1 MNHEY, CDR2 SVGEGT. V lost 0 bases and J lost 0, with 15 bases in between. The CDR3 nucleotides are TGTGCCAGCAGTTACTCGGCTTTGGCGGGTTATAGCAATCAGCCCCAGCATTTT. This codes for CASSYSALAGYSNQPQHF.

V gene TRBV19 combines with J gene TRBJ1-5; TRBD1 might be the D (6 bases). CDR3 size: 13 residues. V was trimmed by 3 bases and J by 7 bases, leaving 10 bases between them. CDR1 is LNHDA, CDR2 SQIVND, per germline (reference sequence). CDR3 in amino acids: CASSMGAPQPQHF. In nucleotides, the CDR3 is TGTGCCAGTAGTATGGGGGCTCCGCAGCCCCAGCATTTT.

The V and J genes are TRBV18 and TRBJ2-1, with 8 bases matching TRBD1. The CDR3 loop spans 17 amino acids. CDR1 and CDR2 from the germline V gene are KGHSH and LQKENI. V was clipped by 5 bases and J by 3 bases; unmatched bases: 12. The CDR3 coding sequence is TGTGCCAGCTCAATACAGACAGGGGCGTATATCTACAATGAGCAGTTCTTC. Its translation: CASSIQTGAYIYNEQFF.

This rearrangement joins TRBV4-2 to TRBJ2-7, with D possibly being TRBD2 (5 bases). The V end lost 8 bases, the J end lost 2 bases, and 19 bases lay between the germline ends. The CDR3 extends over 15 amino acids. The V gene's germline CDR1 is LGHNA and CDR2 YNFKEQ. The CDR3 here is CASSLFSSGTYEQYF. In DNA form, the CDR3 reads TGTGCCAGCTCCCTTTTTTCCAGCGGTACCTACGAGCAGTACTTC.

In this sample, this clonotype turned up once. The chain recombines TRBV27 with TRBJ2-1; a possible D gene is TRBD2 (6 bases). V was shortened by 7 bases and J by 4 bases, with 11 bases between the two germline ends. The V gene's germline CDR1 is MNHEY and CDR2 SMNVEV (reference sequence). The CDR3 totals 13 residues. This chain's CDR3 is CASKGLNYNEQFF. Written as DNA, the CDR3 is TGTGCCAGCAAGGGACTTAATTACAATGAGCAGTTCTTC.

This chain links TRBV5-1 with TRBJ2-1, with TRBD2 matching over 14 bases. The V segment lost 3 bases and the J segment 7 bases; nucleotides outside the gene matches: 3. Germline V CDR1 and CDR2: SGHRS, YFSETQ. The CDR3 is made up of 15 amino acids. CDR3 residues: CASSWGLAGVNEQFF. DNA of the CDR3: TGCGCCAGCAGCTGGGGACTAGCGGGAGTTAATGAGCAGTTCTTC.

This chain links TRBV29-1 with TRBJ2-2; D gene unclear. The CDR3 covers 13 residues. The germline V and J ends were trimmed by 4 bases and 0 bases, with 6 bases remaining between them. Germline CDR1 reads SQVTM; CDR2 reads ANQGSEA. CDR3 amino acids: CSVVGPNTGELFF. The DNA of the CDR3 is TGCAGCGTTGTGGGCCCGAACACCGGGGAGCTGTTTTTT.

This sequence joins TRBV28 and TRBJ1-1; D possibly corresponds to TRBD1 (5 bases). Germline CDR1 MDHEN, CDR2 SYDVKM. The CDR3 extends over 14 amino acids. Trimming took 4 bases from V and 4 from J, leaving 13 bases between them. CDR3 sequence: CASSSLGGGTEAFF. The CDR3 DNA reads as TGTGCCAGCAGTTCCCTTGGGGGGGGCACTGAAGCTTTCTTT.